This is a list of T cell receptor beta chains from one sample in a study of T cells after yellow fever vaccination. TCRdb processed the 5' RACE reads anew with MiXCR; each CDR3 protein has one entry. The table has over 120,000 distinct CDR3 sequences, less than 8.5% seen once; the top ten hold under 0.7%. The sample in question was CD4+ T cells sorted from PBMCs, obtained 10 days after the yellow fever booster vaccination. The receptors come from a man younger than 45 who received the YFV17D yellow fever vaccine. The CDR3 runs from the conserved cysteine through the conserved F or W. Fields, in order: clone size, J gene, D gene, V gene, CDR3 DNA, CDR3 protein. D genes are given only for firm matches. Clone size, where shown, is once, few, many, or a class for clones that have expanded.

size: many; J: TRBJ2-3; D: -; V: TRBV9; DNA: TGTGCCAGCAGCGTGGGGACTGGGCGCGATACGCAGTATTTT; CDR3: CASSVGTGRDTQYF
size: many; J: TRBJ2-3; D: -; V: TRBV7-2; DNA: TGTGCCAGCAGCCCCGCAAGCCACACAGATACGCAGTATTTT; CDR3: CASSPASHTDTQYF
size: many; J: TRBJ2-1; D: -; V: TRBV2; DNA: TGTGCCAGCAGTGAAGCGGCCCTCGAGGGAAGGAAGCAGTTCTTC; CDR3: CASSEAALEGRKQFF
size: many; J: TRBJ2-7; D: -; V: TRBV29-1; DNA: TGCAGCGCCGACAAGGGGGGCTACGAGCAGTACTTC; CDR3: CSADKGGYEQYF
size: -; J: TRBJ2-7; D: -; V: TRBV19; DNA: TGTGCCAGTAGTACCCACATAGCAGAAGTGGGCGAGCAGTACTTC; CDR3: CASSTHIAEVGEQYF
size: many; J: TRBJ2-4; D: -; V: TRBV14; DNA: TGTGCCAGCAGCCAAGGACTGGCGGCATTGTCGGACATTCAGTACTTC; CDR3: CASSQGLAALSDIQYF
size: many; J: TRBJ2-7; D: TRBD1; V: TRBV6-1; DNA: TGTGCCACCCGGGACAGGGGGACCTACGAGCAGTACTTC; CDR3: CATRDRGTYEQYF
size: few; J: TRBJ1-6; D: -; V: TRBV20-1; DNA: TGCAGTGCTAGAAGTCAACTTCAGAATTCACCCCTCCACTTT; CDR3: CSARSQLQNSPLHF
size: many; J: TRBJ1-2; D: -; V: TRBV6-5; DNA: TGTGCCAGCAGTTACAGGGACCGCTACACCTTC; CDR3: CASSYRDRYTF
size: many; J: TRBJ2-3; D: TRBD1; V: TRBV27; DNA: TGTGCCAGCAGATACAGGGGGGAATGGGGCACAGATACGCAGTATTTT; CDR3: CASRYRGEWGTDTQYF
size: -; J: TRBJ2-3; D: -; V: TRBV20-1; DNA: TGCAGTGCTAGAGTTGCGGGAAACACAGATACGCAGTATTTT; CDR3: CSARVAGNTDTQYF
size: many; J: TRBJ2-2; D: -; V: TRBV12-3/TRBV12-4; DNA: TGTGCCAGCAGTTTAGGGGTTATGAGGGAGCTGTTTTTT; CDR3: CASSLGVMRELFF
size: many; J: TRBJ1-5; D: TRBD1; V: TRBV5-6; DNA: TGTGCCAGCAGCGAACAGGGGTATAGCAATCAGCCCCAGCATTTT; CDR3: CASSEQGYSNQPQHF
size: -; J: TRBJ1-5; D: -; V: TRBV20-1; DNA: TGCAGTGCTAGACTGGGGGATGGCAATCAGCCCCAGCATTTT; CDR3: CSARLGDGNQPQHF
size: many; J: TRBJ2-3; D: -; V: TRBV10-3; DNA: TGTGCCATCAGTGACGGGGGAGGCAGCACAGATACGCAGTATTTT; CDR3: CAISDGGGSTDTQYF
size: -; J: TRBJ2-1; D: -; V: TRBV7-2; DNA: TGTGCCAGCAGCTTATTTGTTGAGCAGTTCTTC; CDR3: CASSLFVEQFF
size: many; J: TRBJ2-7; D: TRBD2; V: TRBV4-3; DNA: TGCGCCAGCAGCCTTGAGCGGGACCGGCACGAGCAGTACTTC; CDR3: CASSLERDRHEQYF
size: few; J: TRBJ2-1; D: TRBD1; V: TRBV23-1; DNA: TGCGCCAGCAGTCAATCTCTACAGGGGCGAACCTACAATGAGCAGTTCTTC; CDR3: CASSQSLQGRTYNEQFF
size: many; J: TRBJ2-5; D: -; V: TRBV6-2/TRBV6-3; DNA: TGTGCCAGCAGTACCCCCCGGTCCTTCGTAATTGAGACCCAGTACTTC; CDR3: CASSTPRSFVIETQYF
size: many; J: TRBJ2-1; D: -; V: TRBV5-5; DNA: TGTGCCAGCAGCTTCGGAGGCTCAACCTACAATGAGCAGTTCTTC; CDR3: CASSFGGSTYNEQFF
size: many; J: TRBJ2-5; D: -; V: TRBV19; DNA: TGTGCCAGTAGTATTAGTTCTTCCCAACAAGAGACCCAGTACTTC; CDR3: CASSISSSQQETQYF
size: many; J: TRBJ2-1; D: TRBD2; V: TRBV20-1; DNA: TGCAGTGCTAGAGGACTAGCGGGGTACAATGAGCAGTTCTTC; CDR3: CSARGLAGYNEQFF
size: many; J: TRBJ2-7; D: -; V: TRBV5-1; DNA: TGCGCCAGCAGCTTGCCGAGCGGCCAAAGCTCCTACGAGCAGTACTTC; CDR3: CASSLPSGQSSYEQYF
size: -; J: TRBJ2-5; D: TRBD2; V: TRBV7-2; DNA: TGTGCCAGCAGCTCCCGGACTAGCGGGAGTATTGAGACCCAGTACTTC; CDR3: CASSSRTSGSIETQYF
size: many; J: TRBJ2-5; D: TRBD1; V: TRBV5-1; DNA: TGCGCCAGCAGCTTGGGGGGGACAGGGACGGAAGAGACCCAGTACTTC; CDR3: CASSLGGTGTEETQYF
size: many; J: TRBJ2-1; D: -; V: TRBV19; DNA: TGTGCCAGTGGGCGCCCCAATGAGCAGTTCTTC; CDR3: CASGRPNEQFF
size: many; J: TRBJ2-5; D: -; V: TRBV6-5; DNA: TGTGCCAGCAGTTACATGAAGAACCAGTACTTC; CDR3: CASSYMKNQYF
size: many; J: TRBJ2-5; D: -; V: TRBV6-5; DNA: TGTGCCAGCAGTTACTCGAGACAAGAGACCCAGTACTTC; CDR3: CASSYSRQETQYF
size: many; J: TRBJ2-5; D: TRBD1; V: TRBV27; DNA: TGTGCCAGCAGTAGGGGTGGGACAGGAGTGGCAGAGACCCAGTACTTC; CDR3: CASSRGGTGVAETQYF